These 16 T cell receptor beta chains came from one sample sequenced in a study of identifying expanded T cells in peripheral blood. Using immunoSEQ multiplex PCR, the repertoire was profiled, and TCRdb retains in-frame clones only, with some absent. This sample has around 100,000 clones, with roughly 87% found just once. Sequences were obtained from blood. The origin of the receptors is a person aged 18 to 70 in good health.

This clone was recorded once. The CDR3 reads CSVAKGDETQYF. CDR3 nucleotides: TGCAGCGTTGCCAAAGGGGATGAGACCCAGTACTTC. V gene TRBV29-1 combines with J gene TRBJ2-5; a weak D match, TRBD1 (5 bases). Germline V gene sequence: CDR1 SQVTM, CDR2 ANQGSEA. The CDR3 contains 12 residues. V was shortened by 4 bases and J by 5 bases, with 11 bases between the two germline ends.

CDR3 sequence reads: CASSFAGVPTEQYF. The CDR3 DNA follows: TGTGCCAGCAGTTTTGCGGGGGTACCGACGGAGCAGTACTTC. The chain combines TRBV27 with TRBJ2-7; 7 nucleotides align to TRBD2. CDR3 length: 14 residues. The germline V gene has CDR1 MNHEY and CDR2 SMNVEV (reference sequence). The V and J ends lost 3 bases and 7 bases, in that order; junction bases with no gene match: 9.

The rearrangement links TRBV4-3 to TRBJ2-1, with TRBD2 matching 10 bases. The germline V gene encodes CDR1 LGHNA and CDR2 YSLEER. CDR3 length: 16 amino acids. V lost 0 bases, J lost 9 bases, and 8 bases stayed unmatched. The CDR3 spells CASSQDLLAGEVEQFF. DNA for the CDR3: TGCGCCAGCAGCCAAGATTTGCTAGCGGGGGAGGTTGAGCAGTTCTTC.

The chain uses TRBV9 and TRBJ1-1, with 7 bases lining up with TRBD1. CDR1 and CDR2 from the germline V gene are SGDLS and YYNGEE. The ends lost 3 bases at V and 1 base at J; junction bases unmatched: 15. The CDR3 has 18 amino acids. The CDR3 here is CASSGRVTGTAPNTEAFF. CDR3 coding DNA: TGTGCCAGCAGCGGAAGGGTGACCGGGACAGCCCCGAACACTGAAGCTTTCTTT.

This chain links TRBV27 with TRBJ2-1; TRBD2 agrees at 9 bases. The CDR3 is 16 residues long. CDR1 is MNHEY, CDR2 SMNVEV, per germline (reference sequence). V gave up 4 bases and J gave up 7 bases; unmatched junction bases: 11. The CDR3 DNA sequence: TGTGCCAGCAGTTCCCCCGGGACTAGCAGGCGGAATGAGCAGTTCTTC. This translates into CASSSPGTSRRNEQFF.

This clone was seen a few times. The chain couples TRBV21-1 to TRBJ2-7; TRBD1 reflects the table's D call only, with no check against the DNA. TRBV21-1 is assigned pseudogene status. CDR3 length equals 13 residues. The CDR3 region has the DNA TGTGCCAGTATACCCAGGGCCGCCTACGAGCAGTACTTC. It yields the protein CASIPRAAYEQYF.

The V and J genes are TRBV13 and TRBJ2-7, with D tentatively TRBD1 or TRBD2 (7 bases each). Trimming pared 5 bases from V and 6 bases from J, leaving 14 bases between. The CDR3 runs to 13 residues. Germline CDR1 PRHDT, CDR2 FYEKMQ (reference sequence). The CDR3 DNA is TGTGCCAGCAGCCCAGGGGGGGAAAGCGAGCAGTACTTC. This gives the protein CASSPGGESEQYF.

This chain connects TRBV28 to TRBJ2-7; 11 nucleotides match TRBD1. CDR3 size: 14 residues. Trimming at V came to 4 bases and at J to 4 bases, leaving 3 bases not matched to a gene. Germline CDR1 and CDR2: MDHEN and SYDVKM. The CDR3 DNA is TGTGCCAGCAGTTCCGGGACAGGGGGGTACGAGCAGTACTTC. Residues: CASSSGTGGYEQYF.

The chain recombines TRBV12-5 with TRBJ2-7; D possibly matches TRBD1 or TRBD2 (5 bases each). Germline-derived CDR1 and CDR2 are LGHNT and FRNRAP. This CDR3 spans 17 amino acids. V lost 7 bases and J lost 2, with 24 bases in between. CDR3 nucleotides: TGTGCTAGTGCAAAACCGACCGGGACCGCTTATACCTACGAGCAGTACTTC. This codes for CASAKPTGTAYTYEQYF.

The chain joins TRBV4-3 to TRBJ1-4; D is possibly TRBD1 (5 bases). V was cut by 0 bases and J by 0 bases, with 14 bases left in between. The germline V gene encodes CDR1 LGHNA and CDR2 YSLEER. The CDR3 consists of 18 residues. CDR3 region: CASSQDWGTESTNEKLFF. The DNA for the CDR3 is TGCGCCAGCAGCCAAGATTGGGGCACAGAGTCAACTAATGAAAAACTGTTTTTT.

The rearrangement joins TRBV2 to TRBJ2-7; D remains ambiguous. The CDR3 length is 10 residues. From germline, CDR1 is SNHLY and CDR2 FYNNEI. Trimming removed 3 bases from V and 5 bases from J, with 2 bases in between. Written as DNA, the CDR3 is TGTGCCAGCAGTGACAACGAGCAGTACTTC. It yields the protein CASSDNEQYF.

The genes are TRBV5-1 and TRBJ1-4; TRBD1 is a possible D gene (5 bases). CDR3 length: 14 amino acids. Germline values: CDR1 SGHRS, CDR2 YFSETQ. V lost 4 bases, J lost 2 bases, and 9 bases lay in between. CDR3 sequence (DNA): TGCGCCAGCAGCCAGGACACGACTAATGAAAAACTGTTTTTT. It is translated as CASSQDTTNEKLFF.

J is TRBJ1-2 and V is TRBV5-4; D not certain. The V gene lost 0 bases and the J gene lost 4 bases, with 13 bases spanning the gap. This CDR3 has 15 residues. The germline V gene encodes CDR1 SGHNT and CDR2 YYREEE (reference sequence). CDR3 sequence reads: CASSLEPGFSYGYTF. CDR3 nucleotides: TGTGCCAGCAGCTTGGAGCCGGGCTTCTCCTATGGCTACACCTTC.

The genes are TRBV21-1 and TRBJ2-7. TRBV21-1 is a pseudogene segment. The CDR3 loop spans 15 amino acids. This chain's CDR3 is CASSKTAPALTEQYF. DNA of the CDR3: TGTGCCAGCAGCAAAACTGCACCGGCTCTCACCGAGCAGTACTTC.

The chain has TRBV28 and TRBJ1-6; 7 bases fit TRBD1. The CDR3 has 13 residues. J was trimmed by 12 bases and V by 5 bases; bases with no gene match: 7. Looked up from germline, CDR1 is MDHEN and CDR2 is SYDVKM. DNA for the CDR3: TGTGCCAGCAGTGGGCAACAGGGGTTACCCCTCCACTTT. Its translation is CASSGQQGLPLHF.

The chain combines TRBV6-5 with TRBJ2-1, with D maybe TRBD1 (6 bases). The CDR3 consists of 14 residues. The germline V gene encodes CDR1 MNHEY and CDR2 SVGAGI. The V and J ends lost 0 bases and 6 bases respectively, with 9 bases between them. The CDR3 DNA sequence: TGTGCCAGCAGTTACTCTATAGGGGGCAATGAGCAGTTCTTC. Its translation: CASSYSIGGNEQFF.